Here is one TCR beta chain with its context. Its matching antigen is unknown. Trimming removed 6 bases from V and 8 bases from J; junction bases left unmatched: 12. Germline V gives CDR1 MNHEY, CDR2 SVGAGI. There are 14 residues in the CDR3. The sample originates from a study of radiotherapy plus CTLA-4 blockade in lung cancer. Study-wide points: Increased serum interferon-beta after radiation also reportedly predicted response strongly.

Some clones are missing from TCRdb's copy, which holds only in-frame ones; the method was immunoSEQ multiplex PCR. This repertoire shows about 56,000 clones, 70% to 80% found once; its top ten account for around a sixth. The chain uses TRBV6-5 and TRBJ1-2, with 7 positions matching TRBD1. Sample: peripheral blood, taken from a patient treated with radiotherapy plus ipilimumab. The clonotype was recovered from a human donor with non-small cell lung cancer who had a complete response to radiotherapy plus ipilimumab. The CDR3 DNA sequence: TGTGCCAGCAGCCAGGGACAGCGCACTGGCGGCTACACCTTC. This translates into CASSQGQRTGGYTF.